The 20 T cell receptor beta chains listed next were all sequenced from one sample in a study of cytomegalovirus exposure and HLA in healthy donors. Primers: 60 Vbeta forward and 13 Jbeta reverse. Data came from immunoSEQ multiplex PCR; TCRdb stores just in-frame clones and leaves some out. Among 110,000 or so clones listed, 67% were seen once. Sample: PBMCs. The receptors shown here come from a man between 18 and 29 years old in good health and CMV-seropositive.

Written as DNA, the CDR3 is TGTGCCAGCAGCCCAGGAGGGGACTCCCCACGGAACACTGAAGCTTTCTTT. Protein product: CASSPGGDSPRNTEAFF. The rearrangement joins TRBV11-3 to TRBJ1-1; possible D gene TRBD1, 5 bases. Germline lookup yields CDR1 SGHNT and CDR2 YENEEA. V was trimmed by 5 bases and J by 1 base, leaving 20 bases between them. This CDR3 has 17 residues.

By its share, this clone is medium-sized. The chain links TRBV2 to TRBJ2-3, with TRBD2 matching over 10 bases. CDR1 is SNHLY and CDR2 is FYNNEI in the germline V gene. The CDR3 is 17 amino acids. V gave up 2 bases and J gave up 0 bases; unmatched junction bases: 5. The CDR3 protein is CASSELASGGSTDTQYF. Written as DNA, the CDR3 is TGTGCCAGCAGTGAACTAGCTAGCGGGGGCAGCACAGATACGCAGTATTTT.

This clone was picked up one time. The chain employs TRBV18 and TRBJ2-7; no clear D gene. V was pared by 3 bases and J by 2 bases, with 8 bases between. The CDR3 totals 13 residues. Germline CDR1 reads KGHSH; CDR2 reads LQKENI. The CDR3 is CASSPASTYEQYF. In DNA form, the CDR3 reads TGTGCCAGCTCACCGGCATCAACCTACGAGCAGTACTTC.

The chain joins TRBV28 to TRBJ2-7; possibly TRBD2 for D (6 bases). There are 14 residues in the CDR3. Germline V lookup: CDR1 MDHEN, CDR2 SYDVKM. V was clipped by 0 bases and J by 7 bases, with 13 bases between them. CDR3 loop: CASSLWQGGSEQYF. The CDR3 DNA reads TGTGCCAGCAGTTTATGGCAGGGAGGTTCGGAGCAGTACTTC.

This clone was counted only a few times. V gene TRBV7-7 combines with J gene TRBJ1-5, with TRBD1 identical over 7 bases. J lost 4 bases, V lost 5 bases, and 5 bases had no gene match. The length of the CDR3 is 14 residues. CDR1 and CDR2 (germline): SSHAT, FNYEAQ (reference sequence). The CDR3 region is CASSLTGDNQPQHF. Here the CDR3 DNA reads TGTGCCAGCAGCCTAACAGGGGATAATCAGCCCCAGCATTTT.

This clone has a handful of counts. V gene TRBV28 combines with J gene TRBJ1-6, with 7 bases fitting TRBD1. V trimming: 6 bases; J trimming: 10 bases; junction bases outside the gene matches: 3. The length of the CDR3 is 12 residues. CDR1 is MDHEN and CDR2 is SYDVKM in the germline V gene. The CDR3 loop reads CASRHRGSPLHF. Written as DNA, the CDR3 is TGTGCCAGCAGGCACAGGGGATCACCCCTCCACTTT.

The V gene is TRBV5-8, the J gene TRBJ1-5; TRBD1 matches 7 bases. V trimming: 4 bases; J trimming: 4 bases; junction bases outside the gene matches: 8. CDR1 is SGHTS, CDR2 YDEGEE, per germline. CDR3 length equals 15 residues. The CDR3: CASSPGTALNQPQHF. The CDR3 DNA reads TGTGCCAGCAGCCCCGGGACAGCCCTTAATCAGCCCCAGCATTTT.

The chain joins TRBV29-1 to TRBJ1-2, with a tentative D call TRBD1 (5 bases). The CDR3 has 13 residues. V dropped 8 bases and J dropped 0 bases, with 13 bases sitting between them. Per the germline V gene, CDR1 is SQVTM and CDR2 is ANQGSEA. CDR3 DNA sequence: TGCAGCTCAGCGGGGGGAGCTAACTATGGCTACACCTTC. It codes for CSSAGGANYGYTF. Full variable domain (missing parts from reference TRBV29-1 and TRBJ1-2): SAVISQKPSRDICQRGTSLTIQCQVDSQVTMMFWYRQQPGQSLTLIATANQGSEATYESGFVIDKFPISRPNLTFSTLTVSNMSPEDSSIYLCSSAGGANYGYTFGSGTRLTVV.

CDR3 bases: TGTGCCAGTAGTATGGGGGGGCTTCGCGCTTTCTTT. This encodes CASSMGGLRAFF. The V gene is TRBV19, the J gene TRBJ1-1, with D tentatively TRBD1 (6 bases). Germline-derived CDR1 and CDR2 are LNHDA and SQIVND (reference sequence). The CDR3 length is 12 residues. V was cut by 3 bases and J by 11 bases, with 13 bases left in between.

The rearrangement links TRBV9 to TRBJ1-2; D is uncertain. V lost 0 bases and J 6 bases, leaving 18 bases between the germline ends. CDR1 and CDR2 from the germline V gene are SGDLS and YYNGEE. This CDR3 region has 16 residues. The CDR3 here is CASSVATRRAWNGYTF. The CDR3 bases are TGTGCCAGCAGCGTAGCTACACGGAGGGCCTGGAATGGCTACACCTTC.

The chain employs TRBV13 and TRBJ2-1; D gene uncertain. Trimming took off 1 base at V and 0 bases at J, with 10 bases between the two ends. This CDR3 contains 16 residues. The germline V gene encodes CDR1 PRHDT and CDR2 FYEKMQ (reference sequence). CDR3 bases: TGTGCCAGCAGCTTAGTCGGCGGTAGCTCCTACAATGAGCAGTTCTTC. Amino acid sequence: CASSLVGGSSYNEQFF. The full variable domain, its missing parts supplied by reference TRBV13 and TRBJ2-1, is AAGVIQSPRHLIKEKRETATLKCYPIPRHDTVYWYQQGPGQDPQFLISFYEKMQSDKGSIPDRFSAQQFSDYHSELNMSSLELGDSALYFCASSLVGGSSYNEQFFGPGTRLTVL.

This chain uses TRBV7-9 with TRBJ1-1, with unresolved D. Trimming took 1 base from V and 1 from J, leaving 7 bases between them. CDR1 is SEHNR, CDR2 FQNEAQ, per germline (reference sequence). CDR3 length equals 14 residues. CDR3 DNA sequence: TGTGCCAGCAGCTTAGTTCAGGCGAACACTGAAGCTTTCTTT. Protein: CASSLVQANTEAFF.

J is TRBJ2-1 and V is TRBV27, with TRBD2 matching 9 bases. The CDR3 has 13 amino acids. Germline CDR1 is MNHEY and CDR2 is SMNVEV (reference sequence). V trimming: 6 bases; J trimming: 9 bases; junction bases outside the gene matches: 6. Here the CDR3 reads CASRGTSRGEQFF. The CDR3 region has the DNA TGTGCCAGCAGAGGGACTAGCCGGGGTGAGCAGTTCTTC.

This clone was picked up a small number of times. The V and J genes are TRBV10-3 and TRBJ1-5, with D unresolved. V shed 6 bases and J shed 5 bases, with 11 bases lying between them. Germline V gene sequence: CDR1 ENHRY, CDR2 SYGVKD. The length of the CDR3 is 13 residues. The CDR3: CAIRKTADQPQHF. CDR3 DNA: TGTGCCATCAGGAAAACAGCGGATCAGCCCCAGCATTTT.

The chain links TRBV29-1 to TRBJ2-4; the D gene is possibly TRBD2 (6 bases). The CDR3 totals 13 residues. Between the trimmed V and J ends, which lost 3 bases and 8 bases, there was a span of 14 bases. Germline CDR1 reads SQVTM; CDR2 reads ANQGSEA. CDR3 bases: TGCAGCGTTGAGGTCAGGCCGGGAGACATTCAGTACTTC. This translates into CSVEVRPGDIQYF.

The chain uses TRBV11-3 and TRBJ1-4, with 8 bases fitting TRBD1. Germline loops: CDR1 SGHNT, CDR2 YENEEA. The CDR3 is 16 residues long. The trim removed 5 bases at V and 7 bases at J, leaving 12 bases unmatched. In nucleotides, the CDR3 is TGTGCCAGCAGCCTCCAAACAGGGGGTTGGGGTGAAAAACTGTTTTTT. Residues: CASSLQTGGWGEKLFF.

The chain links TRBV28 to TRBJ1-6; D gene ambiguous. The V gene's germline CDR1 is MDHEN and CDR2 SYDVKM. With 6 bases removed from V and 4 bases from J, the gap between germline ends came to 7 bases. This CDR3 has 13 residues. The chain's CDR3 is CASRRHYNSPLHF. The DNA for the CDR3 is TGTGCCAGCAGAAGACATTATAATTCACCCCTCCACTTT.

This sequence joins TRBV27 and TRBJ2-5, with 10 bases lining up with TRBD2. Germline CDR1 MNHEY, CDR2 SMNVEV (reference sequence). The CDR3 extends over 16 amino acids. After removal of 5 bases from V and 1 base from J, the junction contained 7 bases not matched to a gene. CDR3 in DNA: TGTGCCAGCAGTCCCGCGGGACTAGCGCCCCAAGAGACCCAGTACTTC. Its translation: CASSPAGLAPQETQYF.

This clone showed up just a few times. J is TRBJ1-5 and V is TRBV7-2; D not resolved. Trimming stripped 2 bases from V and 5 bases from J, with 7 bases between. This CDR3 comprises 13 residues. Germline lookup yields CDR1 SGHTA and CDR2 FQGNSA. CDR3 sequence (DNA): TGTGCCAGCAGCTTAACTCCGGATCAGCCCCAGCATTTT. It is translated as CASSLTPDQPQHF.

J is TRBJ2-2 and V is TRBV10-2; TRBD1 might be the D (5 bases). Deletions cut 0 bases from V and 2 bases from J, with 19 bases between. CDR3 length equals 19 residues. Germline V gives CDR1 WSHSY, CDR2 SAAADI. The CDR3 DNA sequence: TGCGCCAGCAGTGAGTCCCCCTTGGCAGGGTGGGTCAACACCGGGGAGCTGTTTTTT. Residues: CASSESPLAGWVNTGELFF.